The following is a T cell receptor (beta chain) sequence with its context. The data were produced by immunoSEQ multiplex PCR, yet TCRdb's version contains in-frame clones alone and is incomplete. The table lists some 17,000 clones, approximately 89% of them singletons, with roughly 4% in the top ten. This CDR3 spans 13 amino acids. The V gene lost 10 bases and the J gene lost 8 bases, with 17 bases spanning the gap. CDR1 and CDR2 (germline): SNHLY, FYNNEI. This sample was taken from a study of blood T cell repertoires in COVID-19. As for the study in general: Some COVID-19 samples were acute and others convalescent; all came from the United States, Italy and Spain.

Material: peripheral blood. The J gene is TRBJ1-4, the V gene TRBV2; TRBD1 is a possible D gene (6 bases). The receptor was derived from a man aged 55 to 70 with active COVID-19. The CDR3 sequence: CATLRGEGEKLFF. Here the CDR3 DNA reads TGTGCCACCCTAAGGGGGGAGGGGGAAAAACTGTTTTTT.